This entry is about one T cell receptor beta chain. Antigen specificity is unknown. The data are from a study of cytomegalovirus exposure and HLA in healthy donors. Regarding the study as a whole: Specific recognition of CMV antigens was confirmed in vitro for a few chains (all CMV-associated). For most TCR sequences rarity was the rule, although some public TCRs occurred in many donors. After further analysis at a later stage, 16,951 TCR beta sequences were associated with HLA alleles at 0.05 false discovery rate.

Researchers ran the PCR with 60 Vbeta and 13 Jbeta primers. Measured with immunoSEQ multiplex PCR; TCRdb has only the in-frame clones, and not every one. Here the sample spans fewer than 250,000 clones, roughly 80% being singletons. The germline V gene encodes CDR1 PRHDT and CDR2 FYEKMQ (reference sequence). V lost 8 bases, J lost 5 bases, and 10 bases lay in between. The CDR3 has 12 amino acids. The sequence came from a man aged 35-49 years in good health and CMV-seropositive. The chain uses TRBV13 and TRBJ2-1; possibly TRBD2 for D (7 bases). The sequenced sample consisted of PBMCs. CDR3 coding DNA: TGTGCCAGCCTCGGGGGGCACAATGAGCAGTTCTTC. Translating it yields CASLGGHNEQFF.